The next 22 T cell receptor beta chains were all read from a single sample in a study of cytomegalovirus exposure and HLA in healthy donors. The repertoire was sequenced with immunoSEQ multiplex PCR; TCRdb's copy has only in-frame clones and lacks some. The sample shows roughly 310,000 clones, approximately 88% of them seen only once. Specimen: PBMCs. Every receptor here comes from a young man in good health and CMV-seronegative.

This chain connects TRBV7-9 to TRBJ1-3, with 9 bases matching TRBD1. Germline V gene data show CDR1 as SEHNR and CDR2 as FQNEAQ (reference sequence). The CDR3 contains 14 residues. V trimming: 6 bases; J trimming: 7 bases; junction bases outside the gene matches: 7. The CDR3 here is CASRPGQGRNTIYF. The CDR3 DNA is TGTGCCAGCAGACCCGGACAGGGGAGGAACACCATATATTTT.

This clone was recorded once. The V call is TRBV30, the J call TRBJ1-4; D call uncertain. V gave up 0 bases and J gave up 8 bases, with 16 bases separating them. The CDR3 contains 15 residues. Per the germline V gene, CDR1 is GTSNPN and CDR2 is SVGIG (reference sequence). CDR3 sequence (DNA): TGTGCCTGGAGTGTACCCTGGACCTCGGGGGAAAAACTGTTTTTT. Its protein product is CAWSVPWTSGEKLFF.

V is TRBV6-5 and J is TRBJ1-5; unclear D gene. Per germline, CDR1 MNHEY and CDR2 SVGAGI. The V and J ends lost 0 bases and 3 bases respectively, with 9 bases between them. The CDR3 contains 15 residues. The CDR3 sequence is CASSYSWQINQPQHF. The CDR3 nucleotides read TGTGCCAGCAGTTACTCCTGGCAGATCAATCAGCCCCAGCATTTT.

The chain couples TRBV6-1 to TRBJ1-5; no definite D call. The germline V and J ends were trimmed by 3 bases and 0 bases, with 18 bases remaining between them. There are 18 residues in the CDR3. Germline V gene data show CDR1 as MNHNS and CDR2 as SASEGT. In DNA form, the CDR3 reads TGTGCCAGCAGTGATCGGAGACGAAGATCATATAGCAATCAGCCCCAGCATTTT. Protein product: CASSDRRRRSYSNQPQHF.

The chain has TRBV5-1 and TRBJ2-2, with 9 bases lining up with TRBD1. The CDR3 length is 16 residues. V lost 4 bases to trimming and J lost 0 bases; unmatched junction nucleotides: 4. Looked up from germline, CDR1 is SGHRS and CDR2 is YFSETQ. The CDR3 is CASSVGDRANTGELFF. The CDR3 bases are TGCGCCAGCAGCGTTGGGGACAGGGCGAACACCGGGGAGCTGTTTTTT. The complete variable domain, with remaining parts taken from reference TRBV5-1 and TRBJ2-2, reads KAGVTQTPRYLIKTRGQQVTLSCSPISGHRSVSWYQQTPGQGLQFLFEYFSETQRNKGNFPGRFSGRQFSNSRSEMNVSTLELGDSALYLCASSVGDRANTGELFFGEGSRLTVL.

V gene TRBV10-3 combines with J gene TRBJ2-2; TRBD1 matches 7 bases. The germline V gene encodes CDR1 ENHRY and CDR2 SYGVKD. The CDR3 spans 16 residues. J was trimmed by 7 bases and V by 5 bases; bases with no gene match: 13. The CDR3 loop reads CAISLWGDRVDGELFF. CDR3 nucleotide sequence: TGTGCCATCAGTCTATGGGGTGACAGGGTCGACGGGGAGCTGTTTTTT.

The J gene is TRBJ2-3, the V gene TRBV5-6; 8 bases fit TRBD2. This CDR3 comprises 16 residues. Trimming removed 0 bases from V and 2 bases from J; junction bases left unmatched: 5. Germline V gives CDR1 SGHDT, CDR2 YYEEEE. The CDR3 region has the DNA TGTGCCAGCAGCTTGGTTCGAGCGGGGGACACAGATACGCAGTATTTT. Encoded protein: CASSLVRAGDTDTQYF. The full variable domain, in which reference TRBV5-6 and TRBJ2-3 provide the parts outside the CDR3, is DAGVTQSPTHLIKTRGQQVTLRCSPKSGHDTVSWYQQALGQGPQFIFQYYEEEERQRGNFPDRFSGHQFPNYSSELNVNALLLGDSALYLCASSLVRAGDTDTQYFGPGTRLTVL.

This clone was seen once. The rearrangement uses TRBV4-1 and TRBJ2-5; 7 nucleotides match TRBD1. V was clipped by 3 bases and J by 2 bases; unmatched bases: 3. The CDR3 length is 14 residues. Germline CDR1 reads MGHRA; CDR2 reads YSYEKL. The DNA for the CDR3 is TGCGCCAGCAGCCATTGGACAGGACAAGAGACCCAGTACTTC. Protein sequence: CASSHWTGQETQYF.

The chain combines TRBV4-1 with TRBJ2-7; D gene ambiguous. The CDR3 covers 13 residues. The germline gives CDR1 MGHRA, CDR2 YSYEKL. V shed 3 bases and J shed 3 bases, with 9 bases lying between them. CDR3 amino acids: CASSQELSYEQYF. In DNA form, the CDR3 reads TGCGCCAGCAGCCAGGAGCTTAGCTACGAGCAGTACTTC.

This chain joins TRBV18 and TRBJ2-1; D gene ambiguous. CDR1 is KGHSH, CDR2 LQKENI, per germline. The CDR3 is 15 residues long. Trimming removed 5 bases at V and 0 bases at J, with 11 bases between. In nucleotides, the CDR3 is TGTGCCAGCTCAACTACAAGGAGCTCCTACAATGAGCAGTTCTTC. It yields the protein CASSTTRSSYNEQFF.

The genes are TRBV2 and TRBJ1-2, with a weak D call TRBD1 (5 bases). This CDR3 is 12 amino acids long. Germline V gene data show CDR1 as SNHLY and CDR2 as FYNNEI. V lost 3 bases and J 10 bases, leaving 12 bases between the germline ends. Written as DNA, the CDR3 is TGTGCCAGCAGTGATATCCGGGGGGACTACACCTTC. It translates to CASSDIRGDYTF. The full variable domain, in which reference TRBV2 and TRBJ1-2 provide the parts outside the CDR3, is EPEVTQTPSHQVTQMGQEVILRCVPISNHLYFYWYRQILGQKVEFLVSFYNNEISEKSEIFDDQFSVERPDGSNFTLKIRSTKLEDSAMYFCASSDIRGDYTFGSGTRLTVV.

Here the CDR3 reads CASSPRIDTEAFF. In DNA form, the CDR3 reads TGTGCCAGCTCACCACGTATAGACACTGAAGCTTTCTTT. J is TRBJ1-1 and V is TRBV18; D uncertain. The CDR3 length is 13 residues. V was pared by 1 base and J by 3 bases, with 6 bases between. The germline CDR1 and CDR2 sequences are KGHSH and LQKENI.

The rearrangement joins TRBV9 to TRBJ1-1; 9 bases line up with TRBD1. The germline CDR1 and CDR2 sequences are SGDLS and YYNGEE. Trimming took 0 bases from V and 10 from J; bases not matched to a gene: 7. The CDR3 loop spans 14 amino acids. DNA of the CDR3: TGTGCCAGCAGCGTAGCGGGACAGGGTGTGGGAGCTTTCTTT. Protein sequence: CASSVAGQGVGAFF.

The chain carries TRBV9 and TRBJ2-5; D is possibly TRBD2 (5 bases). Trimming removed 0 bases at V and 9 bases at J, with 15 bases between. The germline V gene encodes CDR1 SGDLS and CDR2 YYNGEE. The CDR3 loop spans 14 amino acids. CDR3 DNA sequence: TGTGCCAGCAGCGTAGTAGCGAATCCGGCGGCCCAGTACTTC. It codes for CASSVVANPAAQYF.

V and J are TRBV2 and TRBJ2-7; TRBD1 agrees at 7 bases. The trim removed 5 bases at V and 0 bases at J, leaving 4 bases unmatched. Per the germline V gene, CDR1 is SNHLY and CDR2 is FYNNEI. The CDR3 runs to 14 residues. The CDR3 DNA is TGTGCCAGCAGTAATACAGGGGACTCCTACGAGCAGTACTTC. Translated: CASSNTGDSYEQYF.

The V and J genes are TRBV4-1 and TRBJ1-3; D gene unclear. The CDR3 runs 16 residues. V shed 2 bases and J shed 0 bases, with 11 bases lying between them. Germline V gene data show CDR1 as MGHRA and CDR2 as YSYEKL. The CDR3 loop is CASSQPGGSSGNTIYF. The CDR3 DNA follows: TGCGCCAGCAGCCAACCTGGCGGGAGCTCTGGAAACACCATATATTTT.

This chain links TRBV7-2 with TRBJ1-1, with 8 bases identical to TRBD1. Germline CDR1 SGHTA, CDR2 FQGNSA. Unmatched junction bases numbered 0, after V lost 0 bases and J lost 0 bases. The CDR3 extends over 15 amino acids. This CDR3 is CASSLATGVNTEAFF. The CDR3, as DNA: TGTGCCAGCAGCTTAGCGACAGGGGTGAACACTGAAGCTTTCTTT. Full variable domain (rest looked up from reference TRBV7-2 and TRBJ1-1): GAGVSQSPSNKVTEKGKDVELRCDPISGHTALYWYRQSLGQGLEFLIYFQGNSAPDKSGLPSDRFSAERTGGSVSTLTIQRTQQEDSAVYLCASSLATGVNTEAFFGQGTRLTVV.

The chain joins TRBV5-1 to TRBJ2-1; 8 nucleotides align to TRBD2. J lost 0 bases, V lost 4 bases, and 3 bases had no gene match. The V gene's germline CDR1 is SGHRS and CDR2 YFSETQ. CDR3 length: 15 amino acids. CDR3 in DNA: TGCGCCAGCAGCCGCGGGGGGTCCTCCTACAATGAGCAGTTCTTC. Translating gives CASSRGGSSYNEQFF.

The rearrangement uses TRBV9 and TRBJ2-6; D not certain. The V gene's germline CDR1 is SGDLS and CDR2 YYNGEE. The CDR3 is made up of 14 amino acids. Deletions cut 6 bases from V and 0 bases from J, with 7 bases between. As DNA, the CDR3 is TGTGCCAGCAAAGTGAGCTCTGGGGCCAACGTCCTGACTTTC. It encodes CASKVSSGANVLTF.

V is TRBV18 and J is TRBJ1-1, with D unclear. The germline gives CDR1 KGHSH, CDR2 LQKENI. The length of the CDR3 is 13 residues. Trimming took off 1 base at V and 3 bases at J, with 6 bases between the two ends. The CDR3 is CASSPHVDTEAFF. CDR3 nucleotide sequence: TGTGCCAGCTCACCACATGTAGACACTGAAGCTTTCTTT. The whole variable domain, filled in from reference TRBV18 and TRBJ1-1, reads NAGVMQNPRHLVRRRGQEARLRCSPMKGHSHVYWYRQLPEEGLKFMVYLQKENIIDESGMPKERFSAEFPKEGPSILRIQQVVRGDSAAYFCASSPHVDTEAFFGQGTRLTVV.

The V call is TRBV6-4, the J call TRBJ1-2, with 9 bases identical to TRBD1. Germline V gives CDR1 MRHNA, CDR2 SNTAGT. The CDR3 runs to 15 residues. Trimming at V came to 6 bases and at J to 2 bases, leaving 7 bases not matched to a gene. CDR3 amino acids: CASRAGTGMNYGYTF. Written as DNA, the CDR3 is TGTGCCAGCAGAGCCGGGACAGGGATGAACTATGGCTACACCTTC.

The sample holds a few counts of this clone. The CDR3 bases are TGTGCCAGCAGCTTGGGACAGGGGGCAGATACGCAGTATTTT. Encoded protein: CASSLGQGADTQYF. The chain employs TRBV5-4 and TRBJ2-3; 9 positions match TRBD1. The trim removed 0 bases at V and 4 bases at J, leaving 0 bases unmatched. Germline lookup yields CDR1 SGHNT and CDR2 YYREEE (reference sequence). CDR3 length: 14 amino acids.